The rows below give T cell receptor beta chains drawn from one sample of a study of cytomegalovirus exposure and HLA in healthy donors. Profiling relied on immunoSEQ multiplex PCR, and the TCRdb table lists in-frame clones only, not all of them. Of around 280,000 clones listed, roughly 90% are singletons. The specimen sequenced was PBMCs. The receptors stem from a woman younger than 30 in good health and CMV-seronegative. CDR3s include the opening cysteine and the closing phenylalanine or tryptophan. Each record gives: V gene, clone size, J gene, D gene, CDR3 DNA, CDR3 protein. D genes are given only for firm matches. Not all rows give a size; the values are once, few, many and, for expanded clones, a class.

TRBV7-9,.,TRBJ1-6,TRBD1,TGTGCCAGCAGCTTGGGATCGACAGGGATATTTGGTTCACCCCTCCACTTT,CASSLGSTGIFGSPLHF
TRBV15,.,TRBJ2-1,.,TGTGCCACCAGCAGACCTCCAGCCGGGGGGCGGTTAGATGAGCAGTTCTTC,CATSRPPAGGRLDEQFF
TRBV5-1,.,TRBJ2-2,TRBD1,TGCGCCAGCAGCTCAGGGGGATCGAACACCGGGGAGCTGTTTTTT,CASSSGGSNTGELFF
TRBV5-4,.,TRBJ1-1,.,TGTGCCAGCAGCCCTGGGGGGGGGAGCACTGAAGCTTTCTTT,CASSPGGGSTEAFF
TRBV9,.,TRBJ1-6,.,TGTGCCAGCAGCGTCACCCCCGAGGATTCACCCCTCCACTTT,CASSVTPEDSPLHF
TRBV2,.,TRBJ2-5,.,TGTGCCAGCAGCGGACTCGTGGAGACCCAGTACTTC,CASSGLVETQYF
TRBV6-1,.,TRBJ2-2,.,TGTGCCAGCAATGATCTTGGACTGGATCACACCGGGGAGCTGTTTTTT,CASNDLGLDHTGELFF
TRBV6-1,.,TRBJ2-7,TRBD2,TGTGCCAGCAGCAATCAGGGTAGCGGGGGGTGGTACTTC,CASSNQGSGGWYF
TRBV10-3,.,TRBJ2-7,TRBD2,TGTGCCATCAGTGAGTCAGGCGGGGGTACCTACGAGCAGTACTTC,CAISESGGGTYEQYF
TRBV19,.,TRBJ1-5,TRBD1,TGTGCCGGGGGACAGGGGGCTGCATGGGATCAGCCCCAGCATTTT,CAGGQGAAWDQPQHF
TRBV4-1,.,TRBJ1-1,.,TGCGCCAGCAGCCAAGTGGGGACAACTGAAGCTTTCTTT,CASSQVGTTEAFF
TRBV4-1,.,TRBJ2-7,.,TGCGCCAGCAGCCAAGATCACGGTCAGGCCACCTACGAGCAGTACTTC,CASSQDHGQATYEQYF
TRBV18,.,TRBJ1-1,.,TGTGCCAGCTCCTGGGGAGGTCGGAGTGAAGCTTTCTTT,CASSWGGRSEAFF
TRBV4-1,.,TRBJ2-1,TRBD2,TGCGCCAGCAGCCTTGAAGCGGGGGGGCGGTATGAGCAGTTCTTC,CASSLEAGGRYEQFF
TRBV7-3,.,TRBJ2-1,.,TGTGCCAGCAGCTTGGCCGGGGGGCAGGGGAATGAGCAGTTCTTC,CASSLAGGQGNEQFF
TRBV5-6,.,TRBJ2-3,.,TGTGCCAGCAGTACTAAAAATACGCAGTATTTT,CASSTKNTQYF
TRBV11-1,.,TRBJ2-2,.,TGTGCCAGCTCCCCTCTACGGGGAAACACCGGGGAGCTGTTTTTT,CASSPLRGNTGELFF
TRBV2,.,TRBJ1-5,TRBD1,TGTGCCAGCAGTCAGGGGGCGCTTCAGCCCCAGCATTTT,CASSQGALQPQHF
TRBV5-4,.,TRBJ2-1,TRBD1,TGTGCCAGCAGTCCGGACAGGGGCTCCTACAATGAGCAGTTCTTC,CASSPDRGSYNEQFF
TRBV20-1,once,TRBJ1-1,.,TGCAGTGCTTACAGGGTGGGAGCTTTCTTT,CSAYRVGAFF
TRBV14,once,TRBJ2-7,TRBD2,TGTGCCAGCAGCCGGGGCGGGGGTTACGAGCAGTACTTC,CASSRGGGYEQYF
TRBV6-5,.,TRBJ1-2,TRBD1,TGTGCCAGCAGTTACTCCCTACAGGGGGAATATGGCTACACCTTC,CASSYSLQGEYGYTF
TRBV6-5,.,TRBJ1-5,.,TGTGCCAGAGAGCCAAACGCCCCCCAGCATTTT,CAREPNAPQHF
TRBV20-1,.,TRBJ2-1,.,TGCAGTGCTCTCCCCAATGAGCAGTTCTTC,CSALPNEQFF
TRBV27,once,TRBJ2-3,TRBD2,TGTGCCAGCGCCGGACTAGCGGAGCCCACAGATACGCAGTATTTT,CASAGLAEPTDTQYF
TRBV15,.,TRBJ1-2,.,TGTGCCACCAGCAGTGATCAAAGGGGGGGGCTCGTCTATGGCTACACCTTC,CATSSDQRGGLVYGYTF
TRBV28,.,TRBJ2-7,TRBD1,TGTGCCAGCAGTTTAGACAAGACAGGGCCTTACGAGCAGTACTTC,CASSLDKTGPYEQYF
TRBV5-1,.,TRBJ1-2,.,TGCGCCAGCAGCCCAAAGGGGGGGGCTGACTATGGCTACACCTTC,CASSPKGGADYGYTF
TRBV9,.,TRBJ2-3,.,TGTGCCAGCAGCGTAGACAGGGTCGGGGATACGCAGTATTTT,CASSVDRVGDTQYF
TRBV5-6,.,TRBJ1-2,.,TGTGCCAGCAGTAGCGTTAACTATGGCTACACCTTC,CASSSVNYGYTF
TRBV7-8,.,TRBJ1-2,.,TGTGCCAGCAGCTTAGCTGGGGCGGATGGCTACACCTTC,CASSLAGADGYTF
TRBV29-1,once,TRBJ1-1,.,TGCAGCGTTGCGATCTTAAGGCGCGGGGACGGTGGAGCTTTCTTT,CSVAILRRGDGGAFF
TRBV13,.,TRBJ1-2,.,TGTGCCAGCAGCGCGACGGCCGCGGTAGGCTACACCTTC,CASSATAAVGYTF
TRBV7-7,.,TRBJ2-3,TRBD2,TGTGCTAGCAGCTTAGGACTAGCGGAACGTACGCAGTATTTT,CASSLGLAERTQYF
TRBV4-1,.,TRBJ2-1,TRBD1,TGCGCCAGCAGCCAACCCGGGACAGGGGGCAATGAGCAGTTCTTC,CASSQPGTGGNEQFF
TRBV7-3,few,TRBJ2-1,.,TGTGCCAGCCGTCCTAGCGCCACGGGGGAGCAGTTCTTC,CASRPSATGEQFF
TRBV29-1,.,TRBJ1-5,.,TGCAGCGTACAACAGGGTAGCAATCAGCCCCAGCATTTT,CSVQQGSNQPQHF
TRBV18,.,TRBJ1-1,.,TGTGCCAGCTCACCTGGTGGGGCTAACACTGAAGCTTTCTTT,CASSPGGANTEAFF
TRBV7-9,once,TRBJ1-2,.,TGTGCCAGCAGCTTAGTCAGGGACTATGGCTACACCTTC,CASSLVRDYGYTF
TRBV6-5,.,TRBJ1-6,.,TGTGCCAGCAGCCCTACACAGGCTAGATCACCCCTCCACTTT,CASSPTQARSPLHF
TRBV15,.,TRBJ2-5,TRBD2,TGTGCCACCAGCAGAGGGGGACTAGGACCGCGAGAGACCCAGTACTTC,CATSRGGLGPRETQYF
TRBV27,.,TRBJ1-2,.,TGTGCCAGCAGTTCGAGGGGGACACAGCCGGATGGCTACACCTTC,CASSSRGTQPDGYTF
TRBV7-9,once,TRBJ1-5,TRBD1,TGTGCCAGCAGCCCACCGACAGGGAGCGATCAGCCCCAGCATTTT,CASSPPTGSDQPQHF
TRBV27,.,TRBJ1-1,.,TGTGCCAGCAGTGGTGCGGTTGCAGATGAAGCTTTCTTT,CASSGAVADEAFF
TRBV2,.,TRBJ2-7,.,TGTGCCAGCAGACTAAGCGGAGGCTCTTCCTCCTACGAGCAGTACTTC,CASRLSGGSSSYEQYF
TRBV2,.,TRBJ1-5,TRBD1,TGTGCCAGCCGGGACAGGGTTTTCCGTCAGCCCCAGCATTTT,CASRDRVFRQPQHF
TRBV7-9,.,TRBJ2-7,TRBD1,TGTGCCAGCAGCGCGTCGACAGGGGTACCCTACGAGCAGTACTTC,CASSASTGVPYEQYF
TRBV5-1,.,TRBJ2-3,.,TGCGCCAGCAGCTTGGATAGTGGGTTGGTCAGGGGGGCAGATACGCAGTATTTT,CASSLDSGLVRGADTQYF
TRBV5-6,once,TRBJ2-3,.,TGTGCCAGCAGCTATCAGGGGATGAAGCGGGGCCGCACAGATACGCAGTATTTT,CASSYQGMKRGRTDTQYF
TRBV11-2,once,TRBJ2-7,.,TGTGCCAGCAGCTTATATACTGGGCAGTACTTC,CASSLYTGQYF
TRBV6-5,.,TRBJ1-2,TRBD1,TGTGCCAGCAGTTATTTGGGACAGGGGGATGGCTACACCTTC,CASSYLGQGDGYTF
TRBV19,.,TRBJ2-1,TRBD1,TGTGCCAGTACCACCGGGACAGGGGGGAACAATGAGCAGTTCTTC,CASTTGTGGNNEQFF
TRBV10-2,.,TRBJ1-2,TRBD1,TGCGCCAGCAGTGAGGACAGGGGGACAGGCGGCTACACCTTC,CASSEDRGTGGYTF